The 5 T cell receptor beta chains listed next were all sequenced from one sample in a study of CD4 T cells in relation to SARS-CoV-2 and coronaviruses. Their antigen targets remain unknown. TCRdb's table, derived via immunoSEQ multiplex PCR, lists solely in-frame clones and lacks some. In the table there are roughly 18,000 clones, roughly 80% of which are singletons. CD4+ T cells from unexposed donors were obtained before the COVID-19 pandemic (2011-2018). After less than 11 days of culture, CD4+ T cells were isolated. Source material: CD4+ T cells from PBMCs, cultured in vitro. All receptors come from a human donor in good health.

The J gene is TRBJ2-7, the V gene TRBV5-4, with D tentatively TRBD1 (6 bases). Trimming took off 2 bases at V and 7 bases at J, with 10 bases between the two ends. Germline CDR1 and CDR2: SGHNT and YYREEE (reference sequence). The CDR3 contains 12 residues. Here the CDR3 DNA reads TGTGCCAGCAGCTTACAGGGTTGGGAGCAGTACTTC. It encodes CASSLQGWEQYF.

The rearrangement uses TRBV13 and TRBJ2-1; D remains unclear. Germline V gives CDR1 PRHDT, CDR2 FYEKMQ (reference sequence). V lost 7 bases and J 10 bases, leaving 20 bases between the germline ends. This CDR3 is built from 14 residues. CDR3 sequence: CASTLPGGIGEQFF. Written as DNA, the CDR3 is TGTGCCAGCACCCTCCCGGGTGGTATAGGAGAGCAGTTCTTC. The complete variable domain, with remaining parts taken from reference TRBV13 and TRBJ2-1, reads AAGVIQSPRHLIKEKRETATLKCYPIPRHDTVYWYQQGPGQDPQFLISFYEKMQSDKGSIPDRFSAQQFSDYHSELNMSSLELGDSALYFCASTLPGGIGEQFFGPGTRLTVL.

In this sample, this clone turned up once. V and J are TRBV30 and TRBJ2-5; 7 bases are a match to TRBD1. The CDR3 is 14 residues long. CDR1 is GTSNPN and CDR2 is SVGIG in the germline V gene (reference sequence). Losses at the gene ends were 5 bases for V and 9 bases for J; bases not matched to a gene: 15. The CDR3 here is CAWVRDSDGRAQYF. The CDR3 nucleotides are TGTGCCTGGGTCCGGGACAGTGACGGGCGGGCCCAGTACTTC.

V gene TRBV5-1 combines with J gene TRBJ1-1; the D gene is possibly TRBD1 (6 bases). Germline V gene sequence: CDR1 SGHRS, CDR2 YFSETQ. Deletions cut 1 base from V and 7 bases from J, with 11 bases between. CDR3 length: 13 amino acids. CDR3 nucleotides: TGCGCCAGCAGCTTGAGGGGGGGTGGTGAAGCTTTCTTT. This translates into CASSLRGGGEAFF.

The V gene is TRBV3-1 (or the pseudogene TRBV3-2), the J gene TRBJ2-2, with 9 bases identical to TRBD1. The CDR3 covers 20 residues. Losses at the gene ends were 2 bases for V and 4 bases for J; bases not matched to a gene: 17. CDR1 and CDR2 (germline): LGHDT, YNNKEL (reference sequence). The CDR3 sequence: CASSQSARDREVAGTGELFF. For the CDR3, the DNA is TGTGCCAGCAGCCAATCTGCCCGGGACAGGGAAGTTGCGGGCACCGGGGAGCTGTTTTTT.